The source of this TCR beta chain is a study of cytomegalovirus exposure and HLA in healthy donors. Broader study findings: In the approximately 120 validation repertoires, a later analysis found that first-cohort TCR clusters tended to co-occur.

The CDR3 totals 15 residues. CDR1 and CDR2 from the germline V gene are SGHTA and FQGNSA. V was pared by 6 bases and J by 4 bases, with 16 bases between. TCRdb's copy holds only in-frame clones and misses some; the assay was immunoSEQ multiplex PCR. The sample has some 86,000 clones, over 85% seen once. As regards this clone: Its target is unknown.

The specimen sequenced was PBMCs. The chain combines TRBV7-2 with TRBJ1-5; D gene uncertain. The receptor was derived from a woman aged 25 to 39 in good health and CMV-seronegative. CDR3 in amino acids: CASRSTPGLNQPQHF. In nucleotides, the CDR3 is TGTGCCAGCAGATCCACCCCAGGACTTAATCAGCCCCAGCATTTT.